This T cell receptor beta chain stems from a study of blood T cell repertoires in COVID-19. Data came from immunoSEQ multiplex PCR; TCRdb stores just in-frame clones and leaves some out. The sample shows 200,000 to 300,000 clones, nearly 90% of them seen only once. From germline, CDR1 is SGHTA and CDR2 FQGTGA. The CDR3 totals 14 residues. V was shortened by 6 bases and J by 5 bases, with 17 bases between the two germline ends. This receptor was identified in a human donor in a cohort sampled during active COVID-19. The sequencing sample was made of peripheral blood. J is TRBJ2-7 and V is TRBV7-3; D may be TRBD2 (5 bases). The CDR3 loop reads CASSRGTQFDEQYF. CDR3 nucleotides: TGTGCCAGCAGTCGGGGAACACAGTTCGACGAGCAGTACTTC.